This T cell receptor (beta chain) was profiled in a study of T cells after yellow fever vaccination. With 6 bases removed from V and 2 bases from J, the gap between germline ends came to 13 bases. Germline values: CDR1 WSHSY, CDR2 SAAADI. The length of the CDR3 is 14 residues. Remarks on this clonotype: What it binds is unknown.

Study-wide points: Booster sampling recovered most clones from primary vaccination (approximately 97% CD4, around 88% CD8). Clonotype sharing between CD4 and CD8 compartments was small.

UMIs were added to TCR cDNA along with a universal primer site when it was made by 5'RACE template switching. TCRdb independently ran MiXCR on the 5' RACE reads; one entry per CDR3 protein. The table includes 68,000 or so distinct CDR3 sequences, just over 6.5% detected once. The material sequenced was CD8+ T cells sorted from PBMCs, taken roughly 47 days after the first yellow fever vaccination. V and J are TRBV10-2 and TRBJ1-1; D is ambiguous. This receptor was obtained from a man in his late teens or twenties who received the YFV17D yellow fever vaccine. CDR3 sequence (DNA): TGCGCCAGCAGGACCCTCCCCATCAACACTGAAGCTTTCTTT. Its protein is CASRTLPINTEAFF.